Only a few counts were recorded for the clone carrying this T cell receptor (beta chain). This entry comes from a study of blood T cells in healthy people across ages. CDR3 length: 13 residues. The germline V gene has CDR1 MDHEN and CDR2 SYDVKM. V was cut by 7 bases and J by 0 bases, with 10 bases left in between. Primers used in a second PCR of roughly 6 to 11 cycles were a sample-barcoded 5' primer and a J-beta primer mix. MiXCR, applied by TCRdb to the 5' RACE reads, yields one record per CDR3 protein. This table has roughly 560,000 distinct CDR3 sequences, around 24% appearing once. The data were also submitted as part of a second study, on T cells of mothers and their children.

The chain is built from TRBV28 and TRBJ2-7, with D tentatively TRBD1 (6 bases). The specimen was blood. This clonotype was sampled from a boy younger than 18 in good health. CDR3 nucleotide sequence: TGTGCCAGCAACCCGGACAGCTCCTACGAGCAGTACTTC. Translating gives CASNPDSSYEQYF.